The 10 T cell receptor beta chains below come from one sample, sequenced in a study of post-analysis software for immune sequencing data. Notes on the study in general: Elevated frequency relative to controls characterized roughly 5 TRBV segments in patients, TRBV5-6, TRBV5-1 and TRBV20-1 among them.

These receptors are not linked to any known antigen. Unique molecular identifiers featured in each of the TCR beta cDNA libraries. Via MiXCR, TCRdb re-called the PCR reads, giving one row per CDR3 protein. Here the sample spans about 820,000 distinct CDR3 sequences, about 53% being singletons. Material: blood. All receptors derive from a girl aged 5-17 years with multiple sclerosis.

This chain joins TRBV18 and TRBJ1-4; 7 nucleotides agree with TRBD1. The germline CDR1 and CDR2 sequences are KGHSH and LQKENI. Trimming cost V 2 bases and J 0 bases; bases outside gene matches: 3. The CDR3 has 16 amino acids. The CDR3 nucleotides read TGTGCCAGCTCACCAAGACAGGGTGCAACTAATGAAAAACTGTTTTTT. Amino acids: CASSPRQGATNEKLFF.

This clonotype was recorded a few times. This rearrangement joins TRBV29-1 to TRBJ1-1; perhaps TRBD1 as D (5 bases). CDR1 SQVTM and CDR2 ANQGSEA come from the germline V gene. Trimming left V 7 bases short and J 2 bases short, with 14 bases between. The length of the CDR3 is 13 residues. The CDR3 sequence is CSARRDLNTEAFF. CDR3 in DNA: TGCAGCGCCCGTCGGGACCTTAACACTGAAGCTTTCTTT.

J is TRBJ2-2 and V is TRBV9; no clear D gene. Germline-derived CDR1 and CDR2 are SGDLS and YYNGEE. The CDR3 covers 12 residues. Trimming shortened V by 0 bases and J by 5 bases, and 2 bases separated the two germline ends. In DNA, the CDR3 is TGTGCCAGCAGCGTAGTAACCGGGGAGCTGTTTTTT. It translates to CASSVVTGELFF.

This clonotype was detected a few times. The genes are TRBV28 and TRBJ2-4, with D unresolved. Germline values: CDR1 MDHEN, CDR2 SYDVKM. The CDR3 is made up of 16 amino acids. The V end lost 6 bases, the J end lost 2 bases, and 17 bases lay between the germline ends. The CDR3 nucleotides read TGTGCCAGCAGAACCCCAGGATTGGCAACCAAAAACATTCAGTACTTC. Amino acids: CASRTPGLATKNIQYF.

The CDR3 region has the DNA TGTGCCAGCAGCCTCCTCAGGACAGGGTTATCTGAACTGTTTTTT. Protein product: CASSLLRTGLSELFF. V gene TRBV6-6 combines with J gene TRBJ1-4, with 8 bases aligning to TRBD1. V lost 6 bases and J lost 12; bases outside the gene matches: 15. Germline CDR1 is MNHNY and CDR2 is SVGAGI (reference sequence). This CDR3 spans 15 amino acids.

The chain uses TRBV12-3 or TRBV12-4 and TRBJ2-7; 8 bases are shared with TRBD2. V dropped 2 bases and J dropped 0; count of bases not matched to a gene: 9. The CDR3 is 17 residues long. This chain's CDR3 is CASSLYPGGRSSYEQYF. Here the CDR3 DNA reads TGTGCCAGCAGTTTATACCCGGGGGGGAGGAGCTCCTACGAGCAGTACTTC.

The table lists this clonotype with a count of one. The V call is TRBV12-3 or TRBV12-4, the J call TRBJ2-5; 11 bases line up with TRBD1. After removal of 6 bases from V and 5 bases from J, the junction contained 14 bases not matched to a gene. The CDR3 runs to 17 residues. The CDR3 bases are TGTGCCAGCAGCCGAAACCTGGACAGGGGGCGGATGGAGACCCAGTACTTC. Translation: CASSRNLDRGRMETQYF.

This clonotype was observed a handful of times. The rearrangement joins TRBV12-3 or TRBV12-4 to TRBJ1-2; 8 bases map to TRBD1. With 7 bases clipped from V and 8 bases from J, the junction kept 6 bases outside the gene matches. This CDR3 is 12 amino acids long. CDR3 protein: CASIAGGEGYTF. DNA for the CDR3: TGTGCCAGCATTGCAGGGGGCGAGGGCTACACCTTC.

J is TRBJ2-1 and V is TRBV15; D might be TRBD1 or TRBD2, each matching 6 bases. The V gene's germline CDR1 is LNHNV and CDR2 YYDKDF (reference sequence). The CDR3 extends over 15 amino acids. Trimming cost V 8 bases and J 7 bases, with 21 bases left between them. Here the CDR3 DNA reads TGTGCCACCCGGTGGGGGGCAAGTTGGAAAAATGAGCAGTTCTTC. It encodes CATRWGASWKNEQFF.

The chain's CDR3 is CASSRSGQAVGQPQHF. DNA for the CDR3: TGTGCCAGCAGTCGTTCGGGACAGGCAGTGGGGCAGCCCCAGCATTTT. The chain links TRBV2 to TRBJ1-5; 8 bases are a match to TRBD1. V lost 5 bases, J lost 7 bases, and 13 bases stayed unmatched. Germline values: CDR1 SNHLY, CDR2 FYNNEI. This CDR3 has 16 amino acids.